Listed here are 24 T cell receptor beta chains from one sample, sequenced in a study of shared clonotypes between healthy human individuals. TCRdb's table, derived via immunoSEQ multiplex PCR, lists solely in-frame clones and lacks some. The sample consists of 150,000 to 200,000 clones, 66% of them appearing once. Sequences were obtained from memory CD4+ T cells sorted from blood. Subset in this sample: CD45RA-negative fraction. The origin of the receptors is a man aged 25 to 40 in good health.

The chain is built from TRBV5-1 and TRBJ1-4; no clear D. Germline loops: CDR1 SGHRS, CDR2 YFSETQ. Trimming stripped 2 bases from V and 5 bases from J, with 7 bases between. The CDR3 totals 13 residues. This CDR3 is CASSFVPNEKLFF. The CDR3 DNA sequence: TGCGCCAGCAGCTTTGTCCCCAATGAAAAACTGTTTTTT.

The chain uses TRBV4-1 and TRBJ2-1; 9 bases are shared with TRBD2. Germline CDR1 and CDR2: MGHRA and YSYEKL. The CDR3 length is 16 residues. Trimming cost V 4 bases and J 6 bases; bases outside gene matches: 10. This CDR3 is CASSLTIAGAFNEQFF. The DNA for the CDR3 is TGCGCCAGCAGCCTTACTATAGCGGGAGCTTTCAATGAGCAGTTCTTC.

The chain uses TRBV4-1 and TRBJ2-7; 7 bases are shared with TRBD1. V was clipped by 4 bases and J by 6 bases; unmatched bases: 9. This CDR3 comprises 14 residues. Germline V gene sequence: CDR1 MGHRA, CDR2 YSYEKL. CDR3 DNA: TGCGCCAGCAGCCTCATGACAGGGATCTCCGAGCAGTACTTC. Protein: CASSLMTGISEQYF.

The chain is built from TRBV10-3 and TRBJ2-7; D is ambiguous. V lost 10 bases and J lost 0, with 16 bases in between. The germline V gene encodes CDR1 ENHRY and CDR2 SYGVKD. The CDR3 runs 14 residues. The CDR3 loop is CASNTATSSYEQYF. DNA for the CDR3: TGTGCCAGCAATACAGCGACGAGCTCCTACGAGCAGTACTTC.

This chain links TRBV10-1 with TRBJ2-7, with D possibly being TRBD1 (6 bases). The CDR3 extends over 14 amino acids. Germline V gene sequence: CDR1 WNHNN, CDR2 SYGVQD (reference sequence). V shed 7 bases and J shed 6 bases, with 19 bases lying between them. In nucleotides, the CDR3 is TGCGCCAGCAATTTACAGGGAGTCGCGCTCGAGCAGTACTTC. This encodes CASNLQGVALEQYF.

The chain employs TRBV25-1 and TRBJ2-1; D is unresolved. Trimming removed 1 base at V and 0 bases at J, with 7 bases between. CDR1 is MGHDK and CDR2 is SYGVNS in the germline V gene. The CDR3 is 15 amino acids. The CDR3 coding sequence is TGTGCCAGCAGTGAATCTACGTACTCCTACAATGAGCAGTTCTTC. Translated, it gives CASSESTYSYNEQFF.

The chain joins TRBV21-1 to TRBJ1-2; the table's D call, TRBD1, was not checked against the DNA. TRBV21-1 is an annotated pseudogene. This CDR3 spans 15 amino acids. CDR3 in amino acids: CASSPRQTHGYGYTF. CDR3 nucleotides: TGTGCCAGCAGCCCCCGACAGACCCACGGCTATGGCTACACCTTC.

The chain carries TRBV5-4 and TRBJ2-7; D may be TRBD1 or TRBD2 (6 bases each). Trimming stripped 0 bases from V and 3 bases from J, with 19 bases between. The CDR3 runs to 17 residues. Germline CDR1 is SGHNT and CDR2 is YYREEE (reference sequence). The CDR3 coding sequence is TGTGCCAGCAGCTTGGGGGGGCGGGGAGGATCGGGCTACGAGCAGTACTTC. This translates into CASSLGGRGGSGYEQYF.

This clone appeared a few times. The CDR3 loop reads CASSFNSNQPQHF. In DNA, the CDR3 is TGTGCCAGCAGCTTCAATAGCAATCAGCCCCAGCATTTT. This chain links TRBV7-8 with TRBJ1-5; D not resolved. This CDR3 is 13 amino acids long. The germline V gene encodes CDR1 SGHVS and CDR2 FQNEAQ. V lost 3 bases and J 0 bases, leaving 3 bases between the germline ends.

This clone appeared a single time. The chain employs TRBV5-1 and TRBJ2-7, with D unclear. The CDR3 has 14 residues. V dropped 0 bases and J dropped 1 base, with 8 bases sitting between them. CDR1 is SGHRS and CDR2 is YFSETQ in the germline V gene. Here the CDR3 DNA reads TGCGCCAGCAGCTTGGCCACAGCTTCCTACGAGCAGTACTTC. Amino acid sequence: CASSLATASYEQYF.

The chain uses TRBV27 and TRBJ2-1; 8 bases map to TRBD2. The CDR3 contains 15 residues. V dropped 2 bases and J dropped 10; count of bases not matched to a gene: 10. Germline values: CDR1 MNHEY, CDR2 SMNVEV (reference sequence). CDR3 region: CASSLVLTSVGEQFF. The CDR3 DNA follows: TGTGCCAGCAGTTTAGTTTTGACTAGCGTTGGGGAGCAGTTCTTC.

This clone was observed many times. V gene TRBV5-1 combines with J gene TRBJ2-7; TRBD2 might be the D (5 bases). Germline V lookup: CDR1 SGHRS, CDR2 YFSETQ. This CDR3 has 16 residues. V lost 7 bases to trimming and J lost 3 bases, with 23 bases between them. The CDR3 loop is CASQDEGASAGYEQYF. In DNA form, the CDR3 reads TGCGCCAGCCAGGACGAGGGCGCTTCCGCGGGCTACGAGCAGTACTTC.

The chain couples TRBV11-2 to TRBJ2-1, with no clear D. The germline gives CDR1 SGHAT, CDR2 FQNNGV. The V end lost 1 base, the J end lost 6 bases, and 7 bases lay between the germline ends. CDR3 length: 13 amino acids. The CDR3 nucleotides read TGTGCCAGCAGCTTAGGGCGTAGCAATGAGCAGTTCTTC. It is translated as CASSLGRSNEQFF.

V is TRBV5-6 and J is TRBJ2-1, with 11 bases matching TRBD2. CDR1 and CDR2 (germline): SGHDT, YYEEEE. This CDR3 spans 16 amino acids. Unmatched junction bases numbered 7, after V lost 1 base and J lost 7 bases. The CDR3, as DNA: TGTGCCAGCAGCTTGATTCTAGCGGGAGGTAGTAATGAGCAGTTCTTC. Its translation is CASSLILAGGSNEQFF.

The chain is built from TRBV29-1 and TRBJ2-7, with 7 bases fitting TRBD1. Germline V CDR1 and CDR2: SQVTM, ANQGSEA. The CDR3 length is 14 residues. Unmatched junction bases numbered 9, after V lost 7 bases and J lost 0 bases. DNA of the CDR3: TGCAGCGCCACGGGACAGACCTCCTCCTACGAGCAGTACTTC. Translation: CSATGQTSSYEQYF.

CDR3 nucleotide sequence: TGTGCCACCAGCGGGGCTTTACAGGGAGGAGAGACCCAGTACTTC. Translation: CATSGALQGGETQYF. The rearrangement joins TRBV15 to TRBJ2-5; D may correspond to TRBD1 or TRBD2 (6 bases each). Germline lookup yields CDR1 LNHNV and CDR2 YYDKDF (reference sequence). The CDR3 length is 15 residues. V shed 5 bases and J shed 4 bases, with 17 bases lying between them.

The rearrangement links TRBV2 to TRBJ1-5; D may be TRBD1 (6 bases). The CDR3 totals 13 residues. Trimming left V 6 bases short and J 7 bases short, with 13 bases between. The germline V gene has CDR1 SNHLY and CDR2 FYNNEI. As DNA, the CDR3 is TGTGCCAGCAGGGGGGCAGTGGGGCAGCCCCAGCATTTT. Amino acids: CASRGAVGQPQHF.

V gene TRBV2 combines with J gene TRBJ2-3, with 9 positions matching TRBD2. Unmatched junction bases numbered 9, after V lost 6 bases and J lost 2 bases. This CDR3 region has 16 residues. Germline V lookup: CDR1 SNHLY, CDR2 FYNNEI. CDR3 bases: TGTGCCAGCAGAGTTGTGACTAGCGGAAACACAGATACGCAGTATTTT. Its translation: CASRVVTSGNTDTQYF.

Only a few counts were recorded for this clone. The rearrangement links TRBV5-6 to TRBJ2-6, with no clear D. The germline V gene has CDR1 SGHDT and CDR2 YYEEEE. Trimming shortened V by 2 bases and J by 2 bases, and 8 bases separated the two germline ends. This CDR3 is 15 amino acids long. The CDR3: CASSFMLAGANVLTF. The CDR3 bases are TGTGCCAGCAGCTTTATGCTGGCTGGGGCCAACGTCCTGACTTTC.

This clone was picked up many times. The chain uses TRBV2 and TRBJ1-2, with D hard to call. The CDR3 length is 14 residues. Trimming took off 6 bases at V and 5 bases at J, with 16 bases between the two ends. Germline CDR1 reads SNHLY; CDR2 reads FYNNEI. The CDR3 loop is CASSGDTANYGYTF. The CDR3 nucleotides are TGTGCCAGCAGCGGAGACACAGCGAATTATGGCTACACCTTC.

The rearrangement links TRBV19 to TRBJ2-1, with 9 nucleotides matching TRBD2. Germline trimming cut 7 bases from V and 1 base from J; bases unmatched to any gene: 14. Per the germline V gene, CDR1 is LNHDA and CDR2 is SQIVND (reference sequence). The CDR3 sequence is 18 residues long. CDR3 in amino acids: CASKAGLAGPSSYNEQFF. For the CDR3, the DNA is TGTGCCAGTAAGGCCGGGCTAGCGGGACCGTCTTCCTACAATGAGCAGTTCTTC. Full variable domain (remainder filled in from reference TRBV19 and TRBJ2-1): DGGITQSPKYLFRKEGQNVTLSCEQNLNHDAMYWYRQDPGQGLRLIYYSQIVNDFQKGDIAEGYSVSREKKESFPLTVTSAQKNPTAFYLCASKAGLAGPSSYNEQFFGPGTRLTVL.

The CDR3 sequence is CASSIAQGANEKLFF. CDR3 DNA sequence: TGTGCCAGTAGTATAGCACAGGGGGCTAATGAAAAACTGTTTTTT. This chain uses TRBV19 with TRBJ1-4; 8 positions match TRBD1. The CDR3 contains 15 residues. CDR1 LNHDA and CDR2 SQIVND come from the germline V gene (reference sequence). V gave up 1 base and J gave up 3 bases; unmatched junction bases: 1.

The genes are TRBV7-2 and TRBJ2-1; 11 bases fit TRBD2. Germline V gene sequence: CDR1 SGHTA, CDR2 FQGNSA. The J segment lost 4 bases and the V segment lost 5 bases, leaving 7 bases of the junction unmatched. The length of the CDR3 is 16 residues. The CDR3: CASSPPGLAVYNEQFF. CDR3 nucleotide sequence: TGTGCCAGCAGCCCTCCGGGACTAGCGGTTTACAATGAGCAGTTCTTC.

CDR3 in DNA: TGTGCCTGGACTGCAGGGTTTGGCAATCAGCCCCAGCATTTT. It yields the protein CAWTAGFGNQPQHF. The chain couples TRBV30 to TRBJ1-5, with a possible D match to TRBD1 (5 bases). The germline gives CDR1 GTSNPN, CDR2 SVGIG (reference sequence). V lost 4 bases to trimming and J lost 2 bases, with 12 bases between them. This CDR3 has 14 residues. The whole variable domain, remainder taken from reference TRBV30 and TRBJ1-5, is SQTIHQWPATLVQPVGSPLSLECTVEGTSNPNLYWYRQAAGRGLQLLFYSVGIGQISSEVPQNLSASRPQDRQFILSSKKLLLSDSGFYLCAWTAGFGNQPQHFGDGTRLSIL.